The entry that follows covers one T cell receptor beta chain sequence. The sample comes from a study of blood T cell repertoires in COVID-19. Whole-study context: The study drew acute and convalescent COVID-19 samples from the United States, Italy and Spain. Nucleic acid was either cDNA or gDNA, and it came from T cells, B-cell-depleted T cells, or PBMCs.

A Seattle source enrolled patients during active infection and followed them longitudinally. Original analysis: Scientists estimated how many nucleated cells there were by amplifying reference gene primers. The protocol was immunoSEQ multiplex PCR, while the TCRdb copy is restricted to in-frame clones and leaves out a portion. V and J calls and clone size are copied from that table; D and trimming were computed from the DNA. The data show 150,000 to 180,000 clones, roughly four fifths seen once. The CDR3 runs to 14 residues. V lost 4 bases to trimming and J lost 8 bases; unmatched junction nucleotides: 5. The germline CDR1 and CDR2 sequences are SGHRS and YFSETQ.

Sequencing used peripheral blood. This sequence originates from a woman in her sixties with COVID-19, enrolled during active disease. The V call is TRBV5-1, the J call TRBJ1-6; 8 bases agree with TRBD1. Here the CDR3 reads CASSPDRGDSPLHF. The CDR3 nucleotides read TGCGCCAGCAGCCCCGACAGGGGAGATTCACCCCTCCACTTT.